This TCR beta chain emerged from a study of T cell changes during pregnancy in multiple sclerosis. The CDR3 extends over 14 amino acids. The germline CDR1 and CDR2 sequences are MNHEY and SVGAGI. The V gene lost 6 bases and the J gene lost 2 bases, with 13 bases spanning the gap. Clones were read by immunoSEQ multiplex PCR, and TCRdb kept only the in-frame ones, dropping some. This table holds 60,000 to 95,000 clones, just over 90% found once. Sample: CD4+ T cells from peripheral blood mononuclear cells, taken before pregnancy. This clonotype was obtained from a female donor with multiple sclerosis, enrolled in a pregnancy study. The chain has TRBV6-5 and TRBJ1-2, with D unclear. Here the CDR3 reads CASRTLGGNYGYTF. CDR3 DNA sequence: TGTGCCAGCAGAACCCTTGGCGGCAACTATGGCTACACCTTC.